Sequencing of this T cell receptor (beta chain) was carried out in a study of blood T cells in healthy people across ages. CDR1 is KGHDR, CDR2 SFDVKD, per germline. With 8 bases clipped from V and 7 bases from J, the junction kept 12 bases outside the gene matches. CDR3 length equals 15 residues. On this clonotype itself: The target antigen is unknown.

Together with a sample-barcoded 5' primer, a J-beta primer mix was included in a second PCR lasting about 6 to 11 cycles. Using its own MiXCR run on the 5' RACE reads, TCRdb lists one record per CDR3 protein. Altogether more than 650,000 distinct CDR3 sequences are present, about 20% being singletons, with the ten largest covering roughly a fifth. Study results and caveats: Per million T cells, the diversity of TCR beta decreased roughly linearly as age advanced. Across samples, TCR beta diversity tracked strongly with naive T cell percentage.

This TCR came from an older man in good health. What was sequenced was blood. This sequence joins TRBV24-1 and TRBJ2-1, with TRBD2 identical over 8 bases. This chain's CDR3 is CATMSSGSKRNEQFF. DNA for the CDR3: TGTGCCACCATGTCCAGCGGGAGTAAGAGGAATGAGCAGTTCTTC.